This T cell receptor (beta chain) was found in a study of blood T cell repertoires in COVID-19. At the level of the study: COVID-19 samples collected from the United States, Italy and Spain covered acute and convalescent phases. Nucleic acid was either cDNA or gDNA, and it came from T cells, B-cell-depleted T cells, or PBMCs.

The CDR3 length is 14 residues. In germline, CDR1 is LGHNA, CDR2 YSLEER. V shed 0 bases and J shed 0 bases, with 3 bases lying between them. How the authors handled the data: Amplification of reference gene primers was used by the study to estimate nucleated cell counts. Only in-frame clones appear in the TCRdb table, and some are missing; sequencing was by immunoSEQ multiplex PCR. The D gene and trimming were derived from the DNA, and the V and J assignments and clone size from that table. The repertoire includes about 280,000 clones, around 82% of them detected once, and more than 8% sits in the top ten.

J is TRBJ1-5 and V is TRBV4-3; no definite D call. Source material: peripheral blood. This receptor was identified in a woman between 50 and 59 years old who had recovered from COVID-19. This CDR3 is CASSQDYSNQPQHF. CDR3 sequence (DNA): TGCGCCAGCAGCCAAGATTATAGCAATCAGCCCCAGCATTTT.